This record covers a single T cell receptor beta chain. CD8+ and CD4+ T cells from blood underwent TCR beta sequencing, which was carried out in a high-throughput format. The patients with Susac syndrome satisfied recently defined diagnostic criteria for either definite or probable disease. Bulk CD8+ and CD4+ cells came from magnetic negative isolation; CD8+ TEMRA by FACS. The sample belongs to a study of CD8 T cells in Susac syndrome. V was trimmed by 6 bases and J by 4 bases, leaving 21 bases between them. This CDR3 spans 17 amino acids. CDR1 and CDR2 (germline): MNHNS, SASEGT. Reverse transcription of about 0.5 to 1 ug RNA used random hexamers. Amplification of TCR beta CDR3 used immunoSEQ multiplex PCR across 54 Vbeta and 13 Jbeta. TCRdb independently ran MiXCR on the immunoSEQ multiplex PCR reads; one entry per CDR3 protein. Of under 200,000 distinct CDR3 sequences listed, around 96% are singletons.

The chain is built from TRBV6-1 and TRBJ1-4; D gene ambiguous. The source is a human donor with Susac syndrome. Sequenced sample: CD4+ T cells from PBMCs. CDR3 protein: CASSETLPGQINEKLFF. DNA for the CDR3: TGTGCCAGCAGCGAGACACTCCCTGGCCAGATTAATGAAAAACTGTTTTTT.